Each of the 20 T cell receptor beta chains below was sequenced from the same sample in a study of T cell repertoires in cytomegalovirus infection. Via MiXCR, TCRdb re-called the reads, giving one row per CDR3 protein. The sample has roughly 46,000 distinct CDR3 sequences; 20% to 25% are singletons. Which antigens these TCRs recognize remains unknown. Sequencing was performed on PBMCs, sequenced either directly or after in vitro stimulation (not recorded which). These receptors all stem from a human donor in good health (CMV status not recorded). Some clones in this sample may be carry-over from other donors' samples.

The chain carries TRBV12-3 or TRBV12-4 and TRBJ1-4; no clear D. Trimming cost V 3 bases and J 8 bases, with 10 bases left between them. The CDR3 covers 13 residues. CDR3: CASSFLPGEKLFF. The CDR3 region has the DNA TGTGCCAGCAGTTTTTTACCCGGCGAAAAACTGTTTTTT.

The chain has TRBV24-1 and TRBJ1-2, with 10 nucleotides matching TRBD1. The CDR3 is 15 residues long. V shed 3 bases, J shed 7 bases, and the junction held 7 bases outside the gene matches. Germline assignment: CDR1 KGHDR and CDR2 SFDVKD. The chain's CDR3 is CATSDQGQGTGGYTF. The CDR3 DNA reads TGTGCCACCAGTGATCAGGGACAGGGGACCGGTGGCTACACCTTC.

The chain is built from TRBV2 and TRBJ2-7; D gene unclear. Per the germline V gene, CDR1 is SNHLY and CDR2 is FYNNEI. V lost 4 bases to trimming and J lost 3 bases, with 4 bases between them. The CDR3 is 11 residues long. CDR3 sequence: CASSALYEQYF. CDR3 nucleotides: TGTGCCAGCAGTGCCCTCTACGAGCAGTACTTC.

The chain joins TRBV6-2 or TRBV6-3 to TRBJ1-1; the match to TRBD1 covers 9 bases. CDR1 and CDR2 (germline): MNHEY, SVGEGT. Trimming removed 6 bases from V and 5 bases from J; junction bases left unmatched: 7. The CDR3 contains 14 residues. CDR3 region: CASSPQGAITEAFF. The CDR3 bases are TGTGCCAGCAGCCCACAGGGGGCGATAACTGAAGCTTTCTTT.

The chain joins TRBV7-9 to TRBJ1-1, with D possibly being TRBD1 (5 bases). The CDR3 totals 14 residues. The V end lost 3 bases, the J end lost 3 bases, and 11 bases lay between the germline ends. The germline V gene encodes CDR1 SEHNR and CDR2 FQNEAQ (reference sequence). In nucleotides, the CDR3 is TGTGCCAGCAGCTTGTGGGGGGGGGACACTGAAGCTTTCTTT. It codes for CASSLWGGDTEAFF.

Of note for this clonotype: Compared with germline, one end of the junction differs, possibly owing to a read error. This chain connects TRBV2 to TRBJ1-1; D is unclear. Looked up from germline, CDR1 is SNHLY and CDR2 is FYNNEI. This CDR3 has 14 residues. CDR3 DNA: TGTACCAGCACCGTCCGGCGATCTAACACTGAAGCTTTCTTT. Amino acids: CTSTVRRSNTEAFF.

This clonotype showed up many times. The gene calls are TRBV10-3 and TRBJ2-7; 10 bases are shared with TRBD2. The germline CDR1 and CDR2 sequences are ENHRY and SYGVKD. The CDR3 covers 16 residues. The junction had 8 bases not matched to a gene; V was cut back by 4 bases and J by 2 bases. The CDR3 nucleotides are TGTGCCATCAGTGGGACCGGGACTAGCGCACCCTACGAGCAGTACGTC. Amino acids: CAISGTGTSAPYEQYV.

This rearrangement joins TRBV20-1 to TRBJ2-7, with D unresolved. Germline V gene data show CDR1 as DFQATT and CDR2 as SNEGSKA (reference sequence). The CDR3 runs 14 residues. The CDR3 DNA reads TGCAGCCTTCAAACCGTTCTTGACTCCTACGAGCAGTACTTC. Translation gives CSLQTVLDSYEQYF.

In its sample, this clonotype was seen a few times. The chain links TRBV6-6 to TRBJ2-7; D gene ambiguous. In germline, CDR1 is MNHNY, CDR2 SVGAGI (reference sequence). CDR3 size: 13 residues. V was shortened by 0 bases and J by 4 bases, with 7 bases between the two germline ends. DNA of the CDR3: TGTGCCAGCAGTTACTCGTATGGGTACGAGCAGTACTTC. Translating gives CASSYSYGYEQYF.

The chain has TRBV27 and TRBJ1-2, with 11 bases matching TRBD1. The CDR3 runs to 14 residues. In germline, CDR1 is MNHEY, CDR2 SMNVEV (reference sequence). V gave up 8 bases and J gave up 4 bases; unmatched junction bases: 6. The CDR3 protein is CASGTGGLFYGYTF. The DNA for the CDR3 is TGTGCCAGCGGGACAGGGGGGCTCTTCTATGGCTACACCTTC.

This clonotype was seen ten or more times. DNA of the CDR3: TGTGCCAGCAGTGAAAACGGGGAGACCTACAATGAGCAGTTCTTC. Its protein product is CASSENGETYNEQFF. This chain links TRBV6-1 with TRBJ2-1, with D perhaps TRBD2 (5 bases). CDR1 is MNHNS and CDR2 is SASEGT in the germline V gene. Trimming took off 2 bases at V and 2 bases at J, with 10 bases between the two ends. The CDR3 extends over 15 amino acids.

This clonotype was observed a handful of times. The V gene is TRBV29-1, the J gene TRBJ2-7; 8 bases agree with TRBD1. From germline, CDR1 is SQVTM and CDR2 ANQGSEA. Trimming cost V 6 bases and J 3 bases; bases outside gene matches: 4. The CDR3 sequence is 12 residues long. CDR3 residues: CSVRQGNYEQYF. Here the CDR3 DNA reads TGCAGCGTGAGACAGGGGAACTACGAGCAGTACTTC.

The chain has TRBV5-6 and TRBJ1-1; D ambiguous. The V gene's germline CDR1 is SGHDT and CDR2 YYEEEE. Trimming took off 1 base at V and 1 base at J, with 23 bases between the two ends. This CDR3 contains 19 residues. Here the CDR3 reads CASSLRLAEPLRRNTEAFF. For the CDR3, the DNA is TGTGCCAGCAGCTTGCGTTTAGCTGAGCCACTTCGAAGGAACACTGAAGCTTTCTTT.

This clonotype occurred a few times. CDR3 bases: TGTGCCAGCAGGGAGGACAGCTCACGGGGCTACACCTTC. This sequence encodes CASREDSSRGYTF. This chain uses TRBV2 with TRBJ1-2; the D gene is possibly TRBD1 (6 bases). Between the trimmed V and J ends, which lost 6 bases and 8 bases, there was a span of 16 bases. CDR3 length: 13 amino acids. Per germline, CDR1 SNHLY and CDR2 FYNNEI.

This clonotype was recorded at least ten times. The chain uses TRBV7-2 and TRBJ1-6, with a weak D call TRBD1 (5 bases). V lost 2 bases and J lost 9, with 11 bases in between. In germline, CDR1 is SGHTA, CDR2 FQGNSA. This CDR3 contains 14 residues. The CDR3, as DNA: TGTGCCAGCAGCTTACAGGGAGTCCGTTCACCCCTCCACTTT. Translation: CASSLQGVRSPLHF.

The J gene is TRBJ2-1, the V gene TRBV18; possibly TRBD2 for D (5 bases). Germline loops: CDR1 KGHSH, CDR2 LQKENI. The CDR3 length is 16 residues. Trimming shortened V by 3 bases and J by 3 bases, and 15 bases separated the two germline ends. As DNA, the CDR3 is TGTGCCAGCTCACCGACACGGGATCTCTTCTACAATGAGCAGTTCTTC. Translated: CASSPTRDLFYNEQFF. Drawing the rest from reference TRBV18 and TRBJ2-1, the complete variable domain is NAGVMQNPRHLVRRRGQEARLRCSPMKGHSHVYWYRQLPEEGLKFMVYLQKENIIDESGMPKERFSAEFPKEGPSILRIQQVVRGDSAAYFCASSPTRDLFYNEQFFGPGTRLTVL.

This clonotype showed up just a few times. The genes are TRBV7-9 and TRBJ2-1, with TRBD2 matching 9 bases. The V segment lost 1 base and the J segment 0 bases; nucleotides outside the gene matches: 10. The CDR3 has 19 residues. Germline-derived CDR1 and CDR2 are SEHNR and FQNEAQ (reference sequence). As DNA, the CDR3 is TGTGCCAGCAGCTTAGTCCCGATGCGGGGGGGGAGCTCCTACAATGAGCAGTTCTTC. Protein sequence: CASSLVPMRGGSSYNEQFF. Using reference TRBV7-9 and TRBJ2-1 for the parts outside the CDR3, the full variable domain is DTGVSQNPRHKITKRGQNVTFRCDPISEHNRLYWYRQTLGQGPEFLTYFQNEAQLEKSRLLSDRFSAERPKGSFSTLEIQRTEQGDSAMYLCASSLVPMRGGSSYNEQFFGPGTRLTVL.

This clonotype was counted at least ten times. This chain uses TRBV19 with TRBJ1-1; D remains unclear. There are 13 residues in the CDR3. Germline V gene sequence: CDR1 LNHDA, CDR2 SQIVND (reference sequence). V gave up 9 bases and J gave up 1 base, with 12 bases separating them. As DNA, the CDR3 is TGTGCCAGCGGCCGACGGACGAACACTGAAGCTTTCTTT. Translated, it gives CASGRRTNTEAFF.

Points on this clonotype: One junction end does not reproduce the germline sequence, and a read error may be involved. The chain is built from TRBV6-4 and TRBJ1-5; 9 bases map to TRBD1. The CDR3 loop spans 15 amino acids. Germline values: CDR1 MRHNA, CDR2 SNTAGT. The DNA of the CDR3 is TGTGCCAGCGGTGATCCCGGGACAGGGCATCAGCCCCAGCATTTT. This gives the protein CASGDPGTGHQPQHF.

The sample holds a few counts of this clonotype. This chain uses TRBV7-9 with TRBJ2-7, with D possibly matching TRBD1 (6 bases). The germline V gene has CDR1 SEHNR and CDR2 FQNEAQ (reference sequence). V dropped 5 bases and J dropped 0 bases, with 20 bases sitting between them. There are 17 residues in the CDR3. The CDR3 coding sequence is TGTGCCAGCAGCCCCGCGGCAGGGGAGACAGTCTCCTACGAGCAGTACTTC. Its translation is CASSPAAGETVSYEQYF.